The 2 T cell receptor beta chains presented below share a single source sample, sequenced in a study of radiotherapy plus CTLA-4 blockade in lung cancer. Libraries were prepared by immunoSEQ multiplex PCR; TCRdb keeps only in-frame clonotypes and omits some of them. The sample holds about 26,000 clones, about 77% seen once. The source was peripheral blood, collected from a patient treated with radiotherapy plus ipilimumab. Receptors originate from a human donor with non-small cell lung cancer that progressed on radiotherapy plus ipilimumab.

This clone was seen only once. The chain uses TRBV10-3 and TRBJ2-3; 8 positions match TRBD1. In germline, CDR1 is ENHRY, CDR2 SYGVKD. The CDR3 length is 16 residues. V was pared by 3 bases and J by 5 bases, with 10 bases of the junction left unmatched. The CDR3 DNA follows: TGTGCCATCAGTGACCGAATAAAGACAGGGGAAGATACGCAGTATTTT. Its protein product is CAISDRIKTGEDTQYF.

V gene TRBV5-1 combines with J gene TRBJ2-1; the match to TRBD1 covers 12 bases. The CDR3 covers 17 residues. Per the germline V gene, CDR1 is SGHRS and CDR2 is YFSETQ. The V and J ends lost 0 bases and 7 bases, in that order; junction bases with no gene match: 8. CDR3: CASSLAPGQGAGNEQFF. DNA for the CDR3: TGCGCCAGCAGCTTGGCCCCGGGACAGGGGGCCGGGAATGAGCAGTTCTTC.